This entry describes one TCR beta chain. Antigen unknown. Sequencing of TCR beta covered CD8+ and CD4+ T cells obtained from blood. The CDR3 has 13 amino acids. Trimming removed 7 bases from V and 1 base from J; junction bases left unmatched: 3. Germline values: CDR1 SEHNR, CDR2 FQNEAQ (reference sequence). The data were taken from a study of CD8 T cells in Susac syndrome. RNA, at about 0.5 to 1 ug, was reverse transcribed with random hexamers. By means of immunoSEQ multiplex PCR, TCR beta CDR3 spanning 54 Vbeta and 13 Jbeta underwent amplification. TCRdb re-derived calls from the immunoSEQ multiplex PCR reads in MiXCR, one entry per CDR3 protein. In the table there are 250,000 to 300,000 distinct CDR3 sequences, 70% to 90% of which are singletons. Study observations and caveats: The study's TCR sequencing and HLA analysis covered a relatively small number of individuals, and the study acknowledged this.

This chain joins TRBV7-9 and TRBJ1-1, with TRBD1 identical over 7 bases. This receptor was obtained from a human donor with multiple sclerosis. The sample was CD8+ T cells from PBMCs. The CDR3 spells CASTAGGNTEAFF. The DNA for the CDR3 is TGTGCCAGCACCGCAGGGGGGAACACTGAAGCTTTCTTT.